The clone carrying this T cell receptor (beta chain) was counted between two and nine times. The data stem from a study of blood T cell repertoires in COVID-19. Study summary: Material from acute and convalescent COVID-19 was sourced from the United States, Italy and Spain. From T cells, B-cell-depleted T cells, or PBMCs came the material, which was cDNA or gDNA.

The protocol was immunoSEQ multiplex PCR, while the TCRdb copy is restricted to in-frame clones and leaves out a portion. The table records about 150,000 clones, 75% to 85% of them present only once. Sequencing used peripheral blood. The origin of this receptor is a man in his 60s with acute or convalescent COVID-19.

In nucleotides, the CDR3 is TGTGCCAGCAGTTACCCGGGGCAGGGGTTAAACACTGAAGCTTTCTTT. Amino acids: CASSYPGQGLNTEAFF. The chain combines TRBV6-2 or TRBV6-3 with TRBJ1-1, with D possibly being TRBD1 (6 bases). Germline V gene lookup returns CDR1 MNHEY and CDR2 SVGEGT. Trimming left V 2 bases short and J 2 bases short, with 15 bases between. The CDR3 runs 16 residues.